The 27 T cell receptor beta chains reported below all come from one sample, sequenced in a study of OX40 agonist ivuxolimab in advanced cancers. Using immunoSEQ multiplex PCR, the repertoire was profiled, and TCRdb retains in-frame clones only, with some absent. Of around 56,000 clones listed, approximately 82% are singletons. The sample here was CD4+ or CD8+ T cells sorted from blood, taken in a trial of the OX40 agonist ivuxolimab. Receptors originate from an adult with an advanced solid tumor such as melanoma, head and neck, liver or kidney cancer.

This clone was observed a few times. The chain carries TRBV20-1 and TRBJ1-1; TRBD1 is a possible D gene (6 bases). Germline V gene lookup returns CDR1 DFQATT and CDR2 SNEGSKA (reference sequence). The CDR3 sequence is 10 residues long. The DNA for the CDR3 is TGCAGGGGGGCGGCGGATGAAGCTTTCTTT. Encoded protein: CRGAADEAFF.

V is TRBV7-2 and J is TRBJ2-7, with 9 bases matching TRBD1. The CDR3 totals 14 residues. Germline CDR1 SGHTA, CDR2 FQGNSA. The V segment lost 3 bases and the J segment 3 bases; nucleotides outside the gene matches: 3. The CDR3 region has the DNA TGTGCCAGCAGCTTCGGGGACAGGGACTACGAGCAGTACTTC. The encoded protein is CASSFGDRDYEQYF.

The chain has TRBV29-1 and TRBJ1-1; D gene unclear. The length of the CDR3 is 14 residues. Trimming took off 0 bases at V and 5 bases at J, with 13 bases between the two ends. Looked up from germline, CDR1 is SQVTM and CDR2 is ANQGSEA. The CDR3 region is CSVEDGGRSTEAFF. The CDR3 nucleotides are TGCAGCGTTGAAGATGGAGGAAGGAGTACTGAAGCTTTCTTT.

The chain combines TRBV6-1 with TRBJ2-5, with D tentatively TRBD2 (6 bases). CDR3 length equals 13 residues. Per the germline V gene, CDR1 is MNHNS and CDR2 is SASEGT. V dropped 5 bases and J dropped 7 bases, with 14 bases sitting between them. The CDR3 here is CASSWGLLGTQYF. The CDR3 DNA is TGTGCCAGCAGTTGGGGACTGTTGGGGACCCAGTACTTC.

CDR3 nucleotides: TGTGCCAGTTCCCAGAGACAGGGGCCCGGGGAGCTGTTTTTT. The encoded protein is CASSQRQGPGELFF. The genes are TRBV19 and TRBJ2-2; 8 bases map to TRBD1. After removal of 8 bases from V and 6 bases from J, the junction contained 8 bases not matched to a gene. The CDR3 runs 14 residues. CDR1 LNHDA and CDR2 SQIVND come from the germline V gene (reference sequence).

V gene TRBV7-9 combines with J gene TRBJ1-5; the D is unclear. V gave up 5 bases and J gave up 4 bases, with 9 bases separating them. This CDR3 is built from 13 residues. Looked up from germline, CDR1 is SEHNR and CDR2 is FQNEAQ (reference sequence). CDR3 region: CASSPDGNQPQHF. The CDR3, as DNA: TGTGCCAGCAGCCCAGATGGGAATCAGCCCCAGCATTTT.

V is TRBV7-9 and J is TRBJ1-6; TRBD1 matches at 9 bases. V lost 4 bases, J lost 3 bases, and 10 bases stayed unmatched. Looked up from germline, CDR1 is SEHNR and CDR2 is FQNEAQ (reference sequence). This CDR3 is 18 amino acids long. The CDR3 here is CASSWTGATSFYNSPLHF. CDR3 DNA: TGTGCCAGCAGCTGGACAGGGGCCACCTCCTTCTATAATTCACCCCTCCACTTT.

The V and J genes are TRBV7-9 and TRBJ1-4; D is unclear. CDR1 is SEHNR and CDR2 is FQNEAQ in the germline V gene (reference sequence). V was clipped by 6 bases and J by 7 bases, with 9 bases between them. This CDR3 contains 12 residues. The CDR3 is CASRSSAEKLFF. CDR3 DNA sequence: TGTGCCAGCAGATCATCGGCTGAAAAACTGTTTTTT.

The chain combines TRBV11-3 with TRBJ2-2; D gene unclear. V lost 1 base and J lost 2, with 11 bases in between. This CDR3 comprises 16 residues. From germline, CDR1 is SGHNT and CDR2 YENEEA. The CDR3 loop reads CASSLGGTQNTGELFF. The DNA for the CDR3 is TGTGCCAGCAGCTTAGGGGGTACCCAAAACACCGGGGAGCTGTTTTTT.

This clone came up once. V usage is TRBV4-1 and J usage is TRBJ2-2, with 8 positions matching TRBD1. CDR3 length equals 17 residues. Germline lookup yields CDR1 MGHRA and CDR2 YSYEKL. Trimming cost V 9 bases and J 4 bases; bases outside gene matches: 16. This chain's CDR3 is CASKPPRTGRGTGELFF. CDR3 DNA sequence: TGCGCCAGTAAACCCCCGCGGACAGGGCGGGGCACCGGGGAGCTGTTTTTT.

The chain combines TRBV19 with TRBJ2-3; TRBD1 aligns across 8 bases. V shed 3 bases, J shed 6 bases, and the junction held 5 bases outside the gene matches. Germline assignment: CDR1 LNHDA and CDR2 SQIVND (reference sequence). This CDR3 region has 14 residues. CDR3 sequence reads: CASSMIQGDDTQYF. The CDR3 DNA sequence: TGTGCCAGTAGTATGATACAGGGGGACGATACGCAGTATTTT.

The chain has TRBV7-9 and TRBJ2-7; 13 bases align to TRBD2. This CDR3 spans 16 amino acids. V shed 4 bases and J 3 bases; nucleotides not matched to a gene: 6. The germline CDR1 and CDR2 sequences are SEHNR and FQNEAQ (reference sequence). CDR3 sequence (DNA): TGTGCCAGCAGCTCCCAGACTAGCGGGAGGAGCTACGAGCAGTACTTC. Translation: CASSSQTSGRSYEQYF.

In DNA form, the CDR3 reads TGTGCCAGCAGTGAATTGTTACACTCGCAGTATTTT. It codes for CASSELLHSQYF. The rearrangement links TRBV6-1 to TRBJ2-3, with D unresolved. Germline V gives CDR1 MNHNS, CDR2 SASEGT. The CDR3 is made up of 12 amino acids. V was cut by 2 bases and J by 10 bases, with 10 bases left in between.

The chain combines TRBV5-1 with TRBJ2-2, with unresolved D. V lost 2 bases, J lost 2 bases, and 7 bases lay in between. The CDR3 extends over 14 amino acids. Germline values: CDR1 SGHRS, CDR2 YFSETQ. This chain's CDR3 is CASSFYFNTGELFF. As DNA, the CDR3 is TGCGCCAGCAGCTTTTACTTCAACACCGGGGAGCTGTTTTTT.

The chain recombines TRBV6-1 with TRBJ1-2, with TRBD1 matching 9 bases. Per germline, CDR1 MNHNS and CDR2 SASEGT. V lost 4 bases to trimming and J lost 4 bases; unmatched junction nucleotides: 13. The CDR3 loop spans 17 amino acids. The CDR3 DNA reads as TGTGCCAGCAGTGGCGGGACAGGGACTCCCTCGGGCTATGGCTACACCTTC. This encodes CASSGGTGTPSGYGYTF.

This clone is termed medium-sized. The chain uses TRBV19 and TRBJ2-7; D is perhaps TRBD1 (6 bases). The germline V and J ends were trimmed by 6 bases and 6 bases, with 15 bases remaining between them. CDR3 size: 13 residues. Germline loops: CDR1 LNHDA, CDR2 SQIVND (reference sequence). The CDR3 DNA sequence: TGTGCCAGTAGGAAGGGGGAAATAGGCGAGCAGTACTTC. Protein sequence: CASRKGEIGEQYF.

The rearrangement uses TRBV10-3 and TRBJ1-2; TRBD1 matches at 9 bases. Germline V gene data show CDR1 as ENHRY and CDR2 as SYGVKD. CDR3 length: 15 residues. J lost 5 bases, V lost 0 bases, and 4 bases had no gene match. This chain's CDR3 is CAISESDRGGYGYTF. CDR3 bases: TGTGCCATCAGTGAGTCGGACAGGGGAGGGTATGGCTACACCTTC.

The CDR3 protein is CASSVRDRGSSYEQYF. As DNA, the CDR3 is TGTGCCAGCAGCGTAAGGGACAGGGGAAGCTCCTACGAGCAGTACTTC. The chain employs TRBV9 and TRBJ2-7; 10 bases line up with TRBD1. The CDR3 length is 16 residues. V was clipped by 1 base and J by 0 bases; unmatched bases: 4. The germline V gene has CDR1 SGDLS and CDR2 YYNGEE.

V and J are TRBV7-8 and TRBJ1-2; D remains ambiguous. CDR3 length: 14 amino acids. Germline CDR1 SGHVS, CDR2 FQNEAQ. Deletions cut 2 bases from V and 2 bases from J, with 9 bases between. CDR3 region: CASSLQGRNYGYTF. CDR3 in DNA: TGTGCCAGCAGCTTACAAGGACGGAACTATGGCTACACCTTC.

The gene calls are TRBV7-2 and TRBJ2-3; 9 nucleotides match TRBD2. J gave up 3 bases and V 0 bases, and 16 bases lay outside the gene matches. CDR3 length: 20 residues. CDR1 and CDR2 (germline): SGHTA, FQGNSA. The CDR3: CASSLALRVPSSGRTDTQYF. The CDR3 nucleotides read TGTGCCAGCAGCTTAGCGCTTCGGGTCCCGTCAAGCGGGAGGACAGATACGCAGTATTTT.

The chain joins TRBV7-2 to TRBJ2-7; tentative D call: TRBD1 (5 bases). Trimming took 1 base from V and 3 from J, leaving 19 bases between them. Per germline, CDR1 SGHTA and CDR2 FQGNSA. The CDR3 sequence is 17 residues long. DNA of the CDR3: TGTGCCAGCAGCTTAGATAGTTTACAGGAGAGGTACTACGAGCAGTACTTC. Its protein product is CASSLDSLQERYYEQYF.

This clone appeared once. This chain links TRBV7-2 with TRBJ2-7; 12 positions match TRBD2. Germline lookup yields CDR1 SGHTA and CDR2 FQGNSA. The V and J ends lost 4 bases and 4 bases, in that order; junction bases with no gene match: 5. This CDR3 comprises 15 residues. CDR3 amino acids: CASSWASGGEYEQYF. The CDR3 DNA reads as TGTGCCAGCAGCTGGGCTAGCGGGGGGGAATACGAGCAGTACTTC. Based on the CDR3 plus reference TRBV7-2 and TRBJ2-7, the full variable domain is GAGVSQSPSNKVTEKGKDVELRCDPISGHTALYWYRQSLGQGLEFLIYFQGNSAPDKSGLPSDRFSAERTGGSVSTLTIQRTQQEDSAVYLCASSWASGGEYEQYFGPGTRLTVT.

This rearrangement joins TRBV30 to TRBJ1-1; D unclear. CDR1 and CDR2 (germline): GTSNPN, SVGIG (reference sequence). There are 12 residues in the CDR3. V was cut by 0 bases and J by 6 bases, with 8 bases left in between. CDR3 in amino acids: CAWSVQPSEAFF. CDR3 bases: TGTGCCTGGAGTGTACAGCCTTCTGAAGCTTTCTTT.

The V call is TRBV28, the J call TRBJ2-1, with 7 bases aligning to TRBD1. The V and J ends lost 6 bases and 8 bases, in that order; junction bases with no gene match: 13. The CDR3 spans 15 residues. Germline V gene lookup returns CDR1 MDHEN and CDR2 SYDVKM. CDR3 bases: TGTGCCAGCAGCCTAACCGGGACAGCACTCCATGAGCAGTTCTTC. Protein product: CASSLTGTALHEQFF.

The chain uses TRBV19 and TRBJ2-2; the D is unclear. Trimming left V 2 bases short and J 4 bases short, with 17 bases between. The CDR3 length is 17 residues. Germline CDR1 is LNHDA and CDR2 is SQIVND (reference sequence). The CDR3 spells CASSIRSAGTPTGELFF. As DNA, the CDR3 is TGTGCCAGTAGTATAAGGTCGGCCGGAACCCCCACCGGGGAGCTGTTTTTT.

For the CDR3, the DNA is TGTGCCAGCAGAAGGGGCAACTATGGCTACACCTTC. This translates into CASRRGNYGYTF. This sequence joins TRBV6-6 and TRBJ1-2; D is possibly TRBD1 (5 bases). Germline V lookup: CDR1 MNHNY, CDR2 SVGAGI (reference sequence). The CDR3 has 12 amino acids. Between the trimmed V and J ends, which lost 6 bases and 2 bases, there was a span of 7 bases.

V and J are TRBV7-3 and TRBJ2-3, with 11 bases identical to TRBD2. The germline gives CDR1 SGHTA, CDR2 FQGTGA. J was trimmed by 2 bases and V by 5 bases; bases with no gene match: 6. The CDR3 is 16 residues long. This CDR3 reads CASSDRGLAATDTQYF. CDR3 sequence (DNA): TGTGCCAGCAGCGATAGGGGACTAGCGGCCACAGATACGCAGTATTTT.